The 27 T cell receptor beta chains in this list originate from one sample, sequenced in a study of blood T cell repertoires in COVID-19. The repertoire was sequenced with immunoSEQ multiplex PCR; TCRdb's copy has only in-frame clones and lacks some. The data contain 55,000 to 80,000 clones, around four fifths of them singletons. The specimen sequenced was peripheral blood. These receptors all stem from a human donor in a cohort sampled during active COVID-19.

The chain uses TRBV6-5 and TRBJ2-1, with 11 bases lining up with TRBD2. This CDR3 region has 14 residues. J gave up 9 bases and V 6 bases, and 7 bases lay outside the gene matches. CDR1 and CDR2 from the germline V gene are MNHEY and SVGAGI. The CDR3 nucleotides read TGTGCCAGCAGATTTAGCGGGGGGGCTTTTGAGCAGTTCTTC. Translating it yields CASRFSGGAFEQFF.

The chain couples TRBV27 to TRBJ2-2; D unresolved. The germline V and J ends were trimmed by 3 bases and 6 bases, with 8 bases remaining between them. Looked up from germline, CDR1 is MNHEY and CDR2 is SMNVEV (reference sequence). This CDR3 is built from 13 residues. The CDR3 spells CASSFLQSGELFF. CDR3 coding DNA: TGTGCCAGCAGTTTCCTACAGTCCGGGGAGCTGTTTTTT.

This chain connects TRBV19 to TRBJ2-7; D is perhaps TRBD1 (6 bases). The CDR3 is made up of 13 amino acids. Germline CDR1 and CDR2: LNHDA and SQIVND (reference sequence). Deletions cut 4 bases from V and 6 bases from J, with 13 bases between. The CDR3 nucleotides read TGTGCCAGTAGTAACCAGGGGTCGGGCGAGCAGTACTTC. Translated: CASSNQGSGEQYF.

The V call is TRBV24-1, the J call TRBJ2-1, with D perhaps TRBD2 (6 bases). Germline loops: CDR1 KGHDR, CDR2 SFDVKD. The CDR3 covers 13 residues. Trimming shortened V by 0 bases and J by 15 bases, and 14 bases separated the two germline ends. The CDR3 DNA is TGTGCCACCAGTGATTTGTGGGACTTAAAATGGTTCTTC. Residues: CATSDLWDLKWFF.

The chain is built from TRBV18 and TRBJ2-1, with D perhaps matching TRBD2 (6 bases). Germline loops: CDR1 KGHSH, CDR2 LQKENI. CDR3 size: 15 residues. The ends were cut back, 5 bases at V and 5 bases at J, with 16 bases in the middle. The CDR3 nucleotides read TGTGCCAGCTCAGGGCCGGGCGGGACCAACAATGAGCAGTTCTTC. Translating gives CASSGPGGTNNEQFF.

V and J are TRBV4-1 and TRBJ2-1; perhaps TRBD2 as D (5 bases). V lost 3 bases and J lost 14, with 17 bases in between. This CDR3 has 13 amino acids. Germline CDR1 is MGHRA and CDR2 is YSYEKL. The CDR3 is CASSQEIDSGKFF. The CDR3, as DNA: TGCGCCAGCAGCCAGGAAATCGACTCGGGGAAGTTCTTC.

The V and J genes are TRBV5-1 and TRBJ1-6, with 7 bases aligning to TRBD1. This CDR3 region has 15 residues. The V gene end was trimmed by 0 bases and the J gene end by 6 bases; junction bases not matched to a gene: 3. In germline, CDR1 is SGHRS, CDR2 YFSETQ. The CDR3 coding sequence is TGCGCCAGCAGCTTGGCGACAGGGAGTAATTCACCCCTCCACTTT. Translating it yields CASSLATGSNSPLHF. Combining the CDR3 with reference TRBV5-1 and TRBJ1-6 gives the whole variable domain KAGVTQTPRYLIKTRGQQVTLSCSPISGHRSVSWYQQTPGQGLQFLFEYFSETQRNKGNFPGRFSGRQFSNSRSEMNVSTLELGDSALYLCASSLATGSNSPLHFGNGTRLTVT.

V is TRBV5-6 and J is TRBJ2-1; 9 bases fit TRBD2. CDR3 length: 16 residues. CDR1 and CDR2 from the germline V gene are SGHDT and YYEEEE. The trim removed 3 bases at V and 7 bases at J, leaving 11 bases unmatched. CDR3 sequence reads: CASSSGSGRRGNEQFF. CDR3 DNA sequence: TGTGCCAGCAGCTCCGGTAGCGGGAGAAGGGGTAATGAGCAGTTCTTC.

The CDR3 nucleotides are TGTGCCAGCAGTCCCTCTAGGAGTAGCGGGGGTCCGAACACCGGGGAGCTGTTTTTT. Translated: CASSPSRSSGGPNTGELFF. V and J are TRBV6-4 and TRBJ2-2; 9 nucleotides align to TRBD2. From germline, CDR1 is MRHNA and CDR2 SNTAGT. Trimming took 5 bases from V and 0 from J; bases not matched to a gene: 13. This CDR3 is built from 19 residues.

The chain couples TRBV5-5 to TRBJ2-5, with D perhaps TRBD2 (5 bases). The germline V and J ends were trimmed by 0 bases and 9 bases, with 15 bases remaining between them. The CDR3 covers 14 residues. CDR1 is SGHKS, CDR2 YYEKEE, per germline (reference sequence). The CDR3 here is CASSLGYRTEAQYF. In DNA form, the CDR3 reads TGTGCCAGCAGCTTGGGTTACCGGACTGAGGCCCAGTACTTC. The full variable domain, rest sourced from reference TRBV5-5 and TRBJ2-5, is DAGVTQSPTHLIKTRGQQVTLRCSPISGHKSVSWYQQVLGQGPQFIFQYYEKEERGRGNFPDRFSARQFPNYSSELNVNALLLGDSALYLCASSLGYRTEAQYFGPGTRLLVL.

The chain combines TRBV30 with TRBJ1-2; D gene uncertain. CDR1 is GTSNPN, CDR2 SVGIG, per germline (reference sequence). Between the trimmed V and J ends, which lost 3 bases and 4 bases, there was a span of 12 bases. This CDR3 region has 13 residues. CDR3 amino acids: CAWSRLEIYGYTF. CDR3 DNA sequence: TGTGCCTGGAGCCGACTGGAGATCTATGGCTACACCTTC.

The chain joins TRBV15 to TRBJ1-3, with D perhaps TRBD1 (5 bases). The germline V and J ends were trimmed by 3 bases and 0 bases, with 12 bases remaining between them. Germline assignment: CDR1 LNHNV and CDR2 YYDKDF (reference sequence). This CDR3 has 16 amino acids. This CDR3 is CATSRQGVSSGNTIYF. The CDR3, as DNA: TGTGCCACCAGCAGGCAAGGGGTCAGCTCTGGAAACACCATATATTTT.

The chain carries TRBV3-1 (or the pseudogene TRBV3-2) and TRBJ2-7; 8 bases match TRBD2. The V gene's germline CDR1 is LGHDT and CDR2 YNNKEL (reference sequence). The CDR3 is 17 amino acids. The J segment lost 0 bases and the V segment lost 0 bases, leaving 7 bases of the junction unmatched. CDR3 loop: CASSQDWASGFSYEQYF. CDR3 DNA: TGTGCCAGCAGCCAAGATTGGGCTAGCGGGTTCTCCTACGAGCAGTACTTC.

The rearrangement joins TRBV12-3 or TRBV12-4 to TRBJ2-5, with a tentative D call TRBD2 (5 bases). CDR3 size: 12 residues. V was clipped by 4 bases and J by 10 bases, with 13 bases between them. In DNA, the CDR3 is TGTGCCAGCAGTTCGGGGATATTCGTCCAGTACTTC. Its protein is CASSSGIFVQYF.

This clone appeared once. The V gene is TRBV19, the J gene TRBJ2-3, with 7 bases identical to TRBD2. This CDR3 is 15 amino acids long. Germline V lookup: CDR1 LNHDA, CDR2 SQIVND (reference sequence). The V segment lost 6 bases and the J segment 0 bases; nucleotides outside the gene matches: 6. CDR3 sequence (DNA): TGTGCCAGTAGACCCGGACTAGTCAGCACAGATACGCAGTATTTT. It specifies CASRPGLVSTDTQYF. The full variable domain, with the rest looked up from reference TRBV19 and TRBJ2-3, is DGGITQSPKYLFRKEGQNVTLSCEQNLNHDAMYWYRQDPGQGLRLIYYSQIVNDFQKGDIAEGYSVSREKKESFPLTVTSAQKNPTAFYLCASRPGLVSTDTQYFGPGTRLTVL.

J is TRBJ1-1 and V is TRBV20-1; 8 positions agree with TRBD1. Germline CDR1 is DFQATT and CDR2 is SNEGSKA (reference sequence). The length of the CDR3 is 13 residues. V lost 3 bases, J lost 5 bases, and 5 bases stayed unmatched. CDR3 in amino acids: CSASNRGETEAFF. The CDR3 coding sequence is TGCAGTGCTAGTAACAGGGGGGAGACTGAAGCTTTCTTT.

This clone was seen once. The CDR3 region is CASIELSGSGETQYF. The CDR3 nucleotides are TGCGCCAGCATCGAACTCAGCGGGAGCGGAGAGACCCAGTACTTC. J is TRBJ2-5 and V is TRBV5-1; 8 nucleotides line up with TRBD2. Germline V gives CDR1 SGHRS, CDR2 YFSETQ. There are 15 residues in the CDR3. V shed 6 bases, J shed 4 bases, and the junction held 11 bases outside the gene matches.

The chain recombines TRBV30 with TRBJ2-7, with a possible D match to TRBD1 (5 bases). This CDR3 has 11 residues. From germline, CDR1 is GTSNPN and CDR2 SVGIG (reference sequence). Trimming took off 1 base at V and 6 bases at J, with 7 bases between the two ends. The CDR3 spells CAWSEGREQYF. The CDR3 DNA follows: TGTGCCTGGAGTGAGGGGCGCGAGCAGTACTTC.

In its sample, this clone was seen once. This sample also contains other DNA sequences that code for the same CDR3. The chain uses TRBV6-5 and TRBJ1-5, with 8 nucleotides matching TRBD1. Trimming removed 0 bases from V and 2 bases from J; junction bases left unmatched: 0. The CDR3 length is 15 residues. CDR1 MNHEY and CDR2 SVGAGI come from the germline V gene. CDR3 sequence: CASSYSGQGNQPQHF. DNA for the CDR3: TGTGCCAGCAGTTACTCGGGACAGGGCAATCAGCCCCAGCATTTT.

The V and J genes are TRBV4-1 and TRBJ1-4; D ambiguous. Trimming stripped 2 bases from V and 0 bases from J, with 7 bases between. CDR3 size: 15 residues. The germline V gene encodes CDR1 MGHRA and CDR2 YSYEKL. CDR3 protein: CASSQLGATNEKLFF. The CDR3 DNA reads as TGCGCCAGCAGCCAATTGGGCGCAACTAATGAAAAACTGTTTTTT.

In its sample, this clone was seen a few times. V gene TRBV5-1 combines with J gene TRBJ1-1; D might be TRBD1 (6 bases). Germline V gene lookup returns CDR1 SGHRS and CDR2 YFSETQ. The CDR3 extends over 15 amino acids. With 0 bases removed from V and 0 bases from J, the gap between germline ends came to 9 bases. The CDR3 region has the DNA TGCGCCAGCAGCTTGGTACAGGGCATGAACACTGAAGCTTTCTTT. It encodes CASSLVQGMNTEAFF.

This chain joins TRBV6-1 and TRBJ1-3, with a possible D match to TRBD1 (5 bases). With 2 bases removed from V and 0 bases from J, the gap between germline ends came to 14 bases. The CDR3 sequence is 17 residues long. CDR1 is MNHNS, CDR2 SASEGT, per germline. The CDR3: CASSEYVGTDSGNTIYF. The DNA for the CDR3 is TGTGCCAGCAGTGAATATGTGGGGACTGACTCTGGAAACACCATATATTTT.

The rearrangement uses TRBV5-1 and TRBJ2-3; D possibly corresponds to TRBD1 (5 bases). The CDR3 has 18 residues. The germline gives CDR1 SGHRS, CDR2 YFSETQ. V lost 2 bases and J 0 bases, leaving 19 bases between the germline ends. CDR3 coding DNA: TGCGCCAGCAGCTTCTTCCGCTTTAGCAGGGTCAGCACAGATACGCAGTATTTT. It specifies CASSFFRFSRVSTDTQYF. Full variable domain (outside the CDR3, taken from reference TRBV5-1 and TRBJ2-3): KAGVTQTPRYLIKTRGQQVTLSCSPISGHRSVSWYQQTPGQGLQFLFEYFSETQRNKGNFPGRFSGRQFSNSRSEMNVSTLELGDSALYLCASSFFRFSRVSTDTQYFGPGTRLTVL.

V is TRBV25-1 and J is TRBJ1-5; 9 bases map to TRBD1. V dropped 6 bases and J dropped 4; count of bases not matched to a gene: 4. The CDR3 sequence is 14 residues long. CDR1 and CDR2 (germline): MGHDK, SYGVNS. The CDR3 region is CASSSGTGNQPQHF. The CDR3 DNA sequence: TGTGCCAGCAGCTCCGGGACAGGGAATCAGCCCCAGCATTTT.

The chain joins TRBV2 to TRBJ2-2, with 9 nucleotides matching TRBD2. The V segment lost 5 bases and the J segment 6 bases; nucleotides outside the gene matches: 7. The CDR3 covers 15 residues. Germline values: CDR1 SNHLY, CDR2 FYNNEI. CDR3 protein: CASSPSRGGPGELFF. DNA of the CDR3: TGTGCCAGCAGTCCCTCGCGGGGGGGCCCCGGGGAGCTGTTTTTT.

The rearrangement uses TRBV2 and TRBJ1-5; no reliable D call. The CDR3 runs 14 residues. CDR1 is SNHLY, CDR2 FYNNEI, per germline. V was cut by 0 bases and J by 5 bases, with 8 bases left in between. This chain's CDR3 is CASSEALTYQPQHF. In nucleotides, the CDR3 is TGTGCCAGCAGTGAAGCCCTAACCTATCAGCCCCAGCATTTT.

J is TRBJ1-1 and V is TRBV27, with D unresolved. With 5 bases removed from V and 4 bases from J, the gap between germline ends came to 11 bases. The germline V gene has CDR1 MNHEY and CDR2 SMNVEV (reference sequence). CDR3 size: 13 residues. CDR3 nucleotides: TGTGCCAGCAGTCCACTCCGGGGCACTGAAGCTTTCTTT. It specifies CASSPLRGTEAFF.